The entry below gives a single TCR beta chain sequence along with its context. Its antigen is not identified. The data stem from a study of cytomegalovirus exposure and HLA in healthy donors. The study, taken as a whole, reports: Analysis was carried out at a later point, and it linked a missense DCLRE1C variant to TCR beta V- and J-gene trimming. Sequencing had likely introduced a cluster of highly shared sequence variants as an artifact.

With 60 Vbeta and 13 Jbeta primers, the PCR was carried out. Profiled with immunoSEQ multiplex PCR; TCRdb holds only in-frame clones, not every one. This sample's table has under 200,000 clones. Trimming took 3 bases from V and 0 from J, leaving 15 bases between them. CDR3 length: 16 amino acids. Germline V gene data show CDR1 as SGDLS and CDR2 as YYNGEE. The gene calls are TRBV9 and TRBJ1-1, with a possible D match to TRBD1 (5 bases). Sequencing was carried out using PBMCs. The sequence was collected from a woman in her late teens or twenties in good health and CMV-seropositive. The CDR3 sequence is CASSATGASMNTEAFF. CDR3 coding DNA: TGTGCCAGCAGCGCCACAGGAGCCTCTATGAACACTGAAGCTTTCTTT.